This T cell receptor beta chain originates from a study of sequential checkpoint blockade in melanoma. Looking at the study overall: Arm A got nivolumab then ipilimumab; arm B the reverse, 1:1. Maintenance nivolumab came after either treatment sequence.

As to treatment: randomized to nivolumab then ipilimumab (arm A) or the reverse (arm B). Method: immunoSEQ multiplex PCR; TCRdb's copy keeps in-frame clones and lacks some. Altogether 9,500 to 15,000 clones are present, about 79% being singletons, with the ten largest covering approximately 7.9%. The CDR3 has 13 residues. Germline V gene sequence: CDR1 SQVTM, CDR2 ANQGSEA. The chain links TRBV29-1 to TRBJ2-5, with D possibly TRBD1 on 5 matching bases. The J call is doubtful: the DNA matches TRBJ2-7 better. The TCR originated in a human donor with melanoma. The source material was CD8+ T cells sorted from blood (inferred from file names), sampled from a patient given nivolumab and ipilimumab in sequence. CDR3 sequence reads: CSVEPRDGYEQYF. The CDR3 coding sequence is TGCAGCGTTGAACCCAGGGATGGCTACGAGCAGTACTTC.